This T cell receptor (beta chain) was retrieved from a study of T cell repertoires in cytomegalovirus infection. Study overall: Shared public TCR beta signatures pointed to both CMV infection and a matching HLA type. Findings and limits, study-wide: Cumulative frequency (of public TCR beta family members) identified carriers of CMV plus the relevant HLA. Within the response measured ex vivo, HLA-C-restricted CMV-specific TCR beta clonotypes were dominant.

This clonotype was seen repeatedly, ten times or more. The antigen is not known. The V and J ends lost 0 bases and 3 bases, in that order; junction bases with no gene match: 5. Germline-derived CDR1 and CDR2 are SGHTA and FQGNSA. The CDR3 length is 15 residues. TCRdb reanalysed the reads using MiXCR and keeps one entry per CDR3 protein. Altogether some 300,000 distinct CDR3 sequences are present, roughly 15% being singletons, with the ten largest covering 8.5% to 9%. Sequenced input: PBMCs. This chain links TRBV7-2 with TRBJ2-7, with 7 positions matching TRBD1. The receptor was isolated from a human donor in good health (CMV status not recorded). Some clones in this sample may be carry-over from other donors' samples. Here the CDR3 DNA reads TGTGCCAGCAGCTTAGCGGCAGGGGGATACTACGAGCAGTACTTC. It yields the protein CASSLAAGGYYEQYF.